This T cell receptor (beta chain) was found in a study of cytomegalovirus exposure and HLA in healthy donors. Study results and limitations: Later work associated fewer than 20,000 TCR beta sequences with HLA alleles at 0.05 false discovery rate. Being productive about 87% or about 30% of the time was typical of most TCR beta V segments in an earlier analysis. It is likely that the observed cluster of highly shared sequence variants was a sequencing artifact. According to the study, roughly 160 TCR beta chains were cytomegalovirus-associated.

PCR used 60 Vbeta primers and 13 Jbeta primers. This table comes from immunoSEQ multiplex PCR, and its TCRdb copy is limited to in-frame clones, with some not included. The clone table shows 100,000 to 150,000 clones, with the ten largest holding approximately 1.7%. As regards this clone: Its target is unknown.

The trim removed 6 bases at V and 5 bases at J, leaving 4 bases unmatched. The CDR3 has 13 amino acids. Germline values: CDR1 SNHLY, CDR2 FYNNEI. The chain carries TRBV2 and TRBJ2-3; the match to TRBD2 covers 8 bases. Input material: PBMCs. The source is a woman aged 40 to 50 in good health and CMV-seropositive. The CDR3 DNA follows: TGTGCCAGCAGACGGGAGGGACGAGATACGCAGTATTTT. Translating gives CASRREGRDTQYF.